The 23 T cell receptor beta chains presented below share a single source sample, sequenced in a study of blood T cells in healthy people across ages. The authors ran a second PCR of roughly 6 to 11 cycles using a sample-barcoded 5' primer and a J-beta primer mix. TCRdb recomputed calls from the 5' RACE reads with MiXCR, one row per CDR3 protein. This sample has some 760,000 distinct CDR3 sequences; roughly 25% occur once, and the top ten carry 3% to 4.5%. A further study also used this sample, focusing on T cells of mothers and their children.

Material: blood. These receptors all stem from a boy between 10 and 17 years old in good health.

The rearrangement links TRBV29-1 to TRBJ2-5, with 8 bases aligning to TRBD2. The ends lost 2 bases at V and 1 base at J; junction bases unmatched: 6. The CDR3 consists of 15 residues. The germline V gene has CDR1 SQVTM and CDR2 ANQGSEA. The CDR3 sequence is CSVEREREPQETQYF. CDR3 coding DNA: TGCAGCGTTGAAAGGGAGCGGGAGCCCCAAGAGACCCAGTACTTC.

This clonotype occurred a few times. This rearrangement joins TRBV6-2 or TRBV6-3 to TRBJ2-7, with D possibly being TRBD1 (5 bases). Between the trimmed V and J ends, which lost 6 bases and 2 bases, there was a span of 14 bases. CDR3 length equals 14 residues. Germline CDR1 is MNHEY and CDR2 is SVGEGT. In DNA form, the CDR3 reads TGTGCCAGCAGCGCCCCAGGGATTCCCTACGAGCAGTACTTC. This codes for CASSAPGIPYEQYF.

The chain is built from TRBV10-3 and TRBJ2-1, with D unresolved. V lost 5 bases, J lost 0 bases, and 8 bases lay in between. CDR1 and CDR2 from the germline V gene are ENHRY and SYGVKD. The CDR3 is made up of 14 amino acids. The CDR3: CAISLESSYNEQFF. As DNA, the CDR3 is TGTGCCATCAGTCTAGAGAGCTCCTACAATGAGCAGTTCTTC.

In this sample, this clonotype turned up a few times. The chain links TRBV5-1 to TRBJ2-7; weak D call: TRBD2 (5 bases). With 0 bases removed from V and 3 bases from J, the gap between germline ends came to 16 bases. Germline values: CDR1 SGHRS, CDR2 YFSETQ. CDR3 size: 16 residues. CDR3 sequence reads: CASSLAVGLGSYEQYF. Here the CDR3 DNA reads TGCGCCAGCAGCTTGGCCGTGGGCCTAGGGAGCTACGAGCAGTACTTC.

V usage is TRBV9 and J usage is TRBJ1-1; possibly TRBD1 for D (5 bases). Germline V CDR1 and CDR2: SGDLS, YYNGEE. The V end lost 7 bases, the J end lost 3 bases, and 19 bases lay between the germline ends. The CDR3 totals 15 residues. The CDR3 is CASGPGGGEDTEAFF. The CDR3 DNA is TGTGCCAGCGGCCCGGGCGGGGGAGAGGACACTGAAGCTTTCTTT.

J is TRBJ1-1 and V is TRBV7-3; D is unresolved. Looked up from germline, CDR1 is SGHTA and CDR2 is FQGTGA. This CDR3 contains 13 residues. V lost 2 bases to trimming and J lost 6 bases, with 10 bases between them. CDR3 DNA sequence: TGTGCCAGCAGCTTATCAGTGCGTGCTGAAGCTTTCTTT. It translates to CASSLSVRAEAFF.

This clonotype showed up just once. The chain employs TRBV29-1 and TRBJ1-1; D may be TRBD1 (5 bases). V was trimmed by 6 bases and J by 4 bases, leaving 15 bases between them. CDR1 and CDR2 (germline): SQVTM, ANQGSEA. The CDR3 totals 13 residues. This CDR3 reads CSVAQGFSTEAFF. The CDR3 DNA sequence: TGCAGCGTGGCCCAGGGTTTCAGCACTGAAGCTTTCTTT.

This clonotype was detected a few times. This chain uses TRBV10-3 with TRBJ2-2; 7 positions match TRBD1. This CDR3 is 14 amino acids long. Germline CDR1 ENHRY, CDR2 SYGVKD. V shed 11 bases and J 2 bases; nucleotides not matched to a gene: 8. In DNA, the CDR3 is TGTGCCGTGTACGACAGGGACAACACCGGGGAGCTGTTTTTT. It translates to CAVYDRDNTGELFF.

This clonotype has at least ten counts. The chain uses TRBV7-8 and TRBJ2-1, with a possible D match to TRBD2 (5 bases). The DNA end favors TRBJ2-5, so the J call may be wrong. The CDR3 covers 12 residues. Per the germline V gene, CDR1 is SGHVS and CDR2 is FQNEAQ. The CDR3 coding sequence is TGTGCCAGCAGCTTAAAGCGGGAGACCCAGTACTTC. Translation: CASSLKRETQYF.

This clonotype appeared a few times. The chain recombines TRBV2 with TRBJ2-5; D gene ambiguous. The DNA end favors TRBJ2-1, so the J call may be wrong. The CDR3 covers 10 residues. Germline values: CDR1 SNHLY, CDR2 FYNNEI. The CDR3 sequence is CAVDIDEQFF. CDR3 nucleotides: TGTGCCGTTGATATCGATGAGCAGTTCTTC.

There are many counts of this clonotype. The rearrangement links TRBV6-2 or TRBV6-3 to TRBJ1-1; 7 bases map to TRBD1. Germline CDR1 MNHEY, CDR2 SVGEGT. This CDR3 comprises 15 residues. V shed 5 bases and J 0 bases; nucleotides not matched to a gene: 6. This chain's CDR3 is CASSPRTGVNTEAFF. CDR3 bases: TGTGCCAGCAGTCCCCGGACAGGAGTGAACACTGAAGCTTTCTTT.

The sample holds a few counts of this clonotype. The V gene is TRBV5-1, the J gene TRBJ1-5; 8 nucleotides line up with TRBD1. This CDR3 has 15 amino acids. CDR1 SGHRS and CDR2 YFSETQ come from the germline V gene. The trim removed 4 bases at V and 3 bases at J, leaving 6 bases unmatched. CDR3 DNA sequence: TGCGCCAGCAGCCCCTGGACAGGGACCAATCAGCCCCAGCATTTT. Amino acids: CASSPWTGTNQPQHF.

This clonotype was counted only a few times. CDR3 in amino acids: CASSLIVGTSGRDSEQFF. In DNA, the CDR3 is TGTGCCAGCAGCTTAATTGTTGGGACTAGCGGGAGGGATAGTGAGCAGTTCTTC. V and J are TRBV7-3 and TRBJ2-1; TRBD2 matches at 16 bases. The junction had 9 bases not matched to a gene; V was cut back by 1 base and J by 9 bases. The CDR3 extends over 18 amino acids. Per the germline V gene, CDR1 is SGHTA and CDR2 is FQGTGA. Complete variable domain (other parts from reference TRBV7-3 and TRBJ2-1): GAGVSQTPSNKVTEKGKYVELRCDPISGHTALYWYRQSLGQGPEFLIYFQGTGAADDSGLPNDRFFAVRPEGSVSTLKIQRTERGDSAVYLCASSLIVGTSGRDSEQFFGPGTRLTVL.

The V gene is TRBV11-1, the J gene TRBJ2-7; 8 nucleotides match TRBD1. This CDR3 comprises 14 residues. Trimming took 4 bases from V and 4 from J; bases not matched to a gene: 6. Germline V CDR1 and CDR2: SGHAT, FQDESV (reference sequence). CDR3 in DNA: TGTGCCAGCAGCTGGGGACAGGAAGGTTACGAGCAGTACTTC. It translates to CASSWGQEGYEQYF.

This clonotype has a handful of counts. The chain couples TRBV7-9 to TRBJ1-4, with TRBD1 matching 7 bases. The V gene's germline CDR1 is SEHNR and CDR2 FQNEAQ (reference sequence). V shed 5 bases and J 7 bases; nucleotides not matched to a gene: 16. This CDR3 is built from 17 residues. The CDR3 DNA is TGTGCCAGCAGCGGGGGTCGGATCGGACAGGTCGTTGAAAAACTGTTTTTT. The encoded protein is CASSGGRIGQVVEKLFF.

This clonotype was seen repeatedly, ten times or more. CDR3 residues: CASSQVGDYLYNEQFF. The CDR3 DNA reads as TGCGCCAGCAGCCAAGTAGGGGACTATCTCTACAATGAGCAGTTCTTC. The V and J genes are TRBV4-3 and TRBJ2-1; TRBD2 aligns across 7 bases. Germline CDR1 reads LGHNA; CDR2 reads YSLEER. CDR3 length: 16 amino acids. The trim removed 1 base at V and 3 bases at J, leaving 6 bases unmatched.

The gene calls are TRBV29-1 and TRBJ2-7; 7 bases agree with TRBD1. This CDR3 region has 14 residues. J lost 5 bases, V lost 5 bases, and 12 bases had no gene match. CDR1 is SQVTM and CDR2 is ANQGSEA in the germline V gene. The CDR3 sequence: CSVRRQGENDEQYF. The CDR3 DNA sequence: TGCAGCGTTAGACGACAGGGCGAAAACGACGAGCAGTACTTC.

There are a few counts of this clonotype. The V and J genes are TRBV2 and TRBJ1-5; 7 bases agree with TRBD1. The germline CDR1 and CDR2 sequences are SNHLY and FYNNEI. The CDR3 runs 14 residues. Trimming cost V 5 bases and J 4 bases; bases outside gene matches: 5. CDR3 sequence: CASSKQGPNQPQHF. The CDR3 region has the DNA TGTGCCAGCAGTAAACAGGGGCCTAATCAGCCCCAGCATTTT. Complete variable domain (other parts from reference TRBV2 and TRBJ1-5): EPEVTQTPSHQVTQMGQEVILRCVPISNHLYFYWYRQILGQKVEFLVSFYNNEISEKSEIFDDQFSVERPDGSNFTLKIRSTKLEDSAMYFCASSKQGPNQPQHFGDGTRLSIL.

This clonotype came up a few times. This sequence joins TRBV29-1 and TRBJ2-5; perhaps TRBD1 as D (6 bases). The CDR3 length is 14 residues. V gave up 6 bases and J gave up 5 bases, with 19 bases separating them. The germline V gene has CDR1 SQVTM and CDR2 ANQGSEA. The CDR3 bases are TGCAGCGTACCCGAATTACAGGGACCGGAGACCCAGTACTTC. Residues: CSVPELQGPETQYF. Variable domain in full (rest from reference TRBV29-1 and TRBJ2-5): SAVISQKPSRDICQRGTSLTIQCQVDSQVTMMFWYRQQPGQSLTLIATANQGSEATYESGFVIDKFPISRPNLTFSTLTVSNMSPEDSSIYLCSVPELQGPETQYFGPGTRLLVL.

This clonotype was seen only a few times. The CDR3 loop is CASSPGTGLVAFF. The CDR3 DNA sequence: TGTGCCAGCAGCCCGGGGACAGGGTTGGTGGCTTTCTTT. The chain couples TRBV3-1 to TRBJ1-1, with 9 bases matching TRBD1. The CDR3 sequence is 13 residues long. Germline loops: CDR1 LGHDT, CDR2 YNNKEL (reference sequence). J gave up 11 bases and V 4 bases, and 8 bases lay outside the gene matches.

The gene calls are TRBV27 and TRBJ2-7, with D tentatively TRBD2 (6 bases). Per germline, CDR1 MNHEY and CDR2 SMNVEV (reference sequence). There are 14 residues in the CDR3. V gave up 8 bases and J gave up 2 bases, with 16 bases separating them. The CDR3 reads CASGLSGGAYEQYF. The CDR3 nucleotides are TGTGCCAGCGGGCTGTCCGGGGGAGCCTACGAGCAGTACTTC.

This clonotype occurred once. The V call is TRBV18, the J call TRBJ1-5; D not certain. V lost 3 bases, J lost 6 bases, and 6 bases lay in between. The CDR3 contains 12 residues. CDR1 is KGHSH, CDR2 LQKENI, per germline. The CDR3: CASSPSTQPQHF. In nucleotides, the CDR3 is TGTGCCAGCTCACCGTCCACTCAGCCCCAGCATTTT.

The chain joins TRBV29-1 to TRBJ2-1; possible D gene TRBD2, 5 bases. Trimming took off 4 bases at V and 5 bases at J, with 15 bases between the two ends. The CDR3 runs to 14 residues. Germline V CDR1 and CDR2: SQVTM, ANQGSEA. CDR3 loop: CSVVGDVGNNEQFF. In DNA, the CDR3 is TGCAGCGTTGTGGGAGATGTGGGGAACAATGAGCAGTTCTTC.